Described below is a single T cell receptor (beta chain) sequence and its context. The data stem from a study of blood T cell repertoires in COVID-19. Study overall: Spain, Italy and the United States supplied samples that represented acute and convalescent COVID-19. Sources were T cells, B-cell-depleted T cells, or PBMCs; the material itself was cDNA or gDNA.

The Seattle site enrolled patients during active infection and followed them longitudinally. TCRdb's copy holds only in-frame clones and misses some; the assay was immunoSEQ multiplex PCR. The profile shows around 180,000 clones, roughly three quarters of them singletons. The sample consisted of peripheral blood. This receptor was identified in a woman older than 75 with COVID-19, enrolled during active disease.

The DNA for the CDR3 is TGCAGCGTTGAAAGCGGGAGGGCAAGGAACAATGAGCAGTTCTTC. This encodes CSVESGRARNNEQFF. The chain is built from TRBV29-1 and TRBJ2-1, with TRBD2 matching over 10 bases. This CDR3 has 15 residues. CDR1 SQVTM and CDR2 ANQGSEA come from the germline V gene. The trim removed 2 bases at V and 5 bases at J, leaving 6 bases unmatched.